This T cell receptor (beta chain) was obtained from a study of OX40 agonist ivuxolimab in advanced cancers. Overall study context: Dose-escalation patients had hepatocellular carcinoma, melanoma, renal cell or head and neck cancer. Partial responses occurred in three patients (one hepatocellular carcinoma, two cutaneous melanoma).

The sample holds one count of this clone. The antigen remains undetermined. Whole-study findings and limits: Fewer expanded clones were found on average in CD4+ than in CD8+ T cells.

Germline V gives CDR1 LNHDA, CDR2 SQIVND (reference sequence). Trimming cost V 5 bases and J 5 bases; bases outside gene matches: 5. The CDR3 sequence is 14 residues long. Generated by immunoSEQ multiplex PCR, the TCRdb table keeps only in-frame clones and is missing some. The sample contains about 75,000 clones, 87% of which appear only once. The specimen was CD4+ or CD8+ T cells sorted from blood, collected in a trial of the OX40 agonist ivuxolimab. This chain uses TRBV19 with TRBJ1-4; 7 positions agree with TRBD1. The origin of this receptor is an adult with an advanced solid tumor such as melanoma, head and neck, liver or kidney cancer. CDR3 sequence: CASSPGQINEKLFF. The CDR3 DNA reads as TGTGCCAGTAGTCCGGGACAGATAAATGAAAAACTGTTTTTT.